The table lists the clone carrying this T cell receptor beta chain with a count of one. The age range of participants was about 18 to 95 years, with residence in 20 to 25 US areas. Cohorts were determined from participant-reported clinical history. Exposed study participants had met a COVID-19 case within 2 weeks before entry. This sample stems from a study of blood T cell repertoires in COVID-19. Study as a whole: PBMCs, B-cell-depleted T cells, or T cells were the source of the cDNA or gDNA that made up the material.

The CDR3 is 16 amino acids. Germline CDR1 SGHTA, CDR2 FQGTGA. J lost 2 bases, V lost 5 bases, and 8 bases had no gene match. Some clones are missing from TCRdb's copy, which holds only in-frame ones; the method was immunoSEQ multiplex PCR. The repertoire has some 290,000 clones, more than 90% of them found once; the top ten carry 3.9%. This sequence was found in a woman aged 25 to 39 who had been exposed to COVID-19. The chain has TRBV7-3 and TRBJ2-2; 7 bases are a match to TRBD2. The sample comprised PBMCs or T cells enriched from blood (not recorded which). CDR3 amino acids: CASSPRDYLNTGELFF. The CDR3 region has the DNA TGTGCCAGCAGCCCCCGGGACTACCTAAACACCGGGGAGCTGTTTTTT.